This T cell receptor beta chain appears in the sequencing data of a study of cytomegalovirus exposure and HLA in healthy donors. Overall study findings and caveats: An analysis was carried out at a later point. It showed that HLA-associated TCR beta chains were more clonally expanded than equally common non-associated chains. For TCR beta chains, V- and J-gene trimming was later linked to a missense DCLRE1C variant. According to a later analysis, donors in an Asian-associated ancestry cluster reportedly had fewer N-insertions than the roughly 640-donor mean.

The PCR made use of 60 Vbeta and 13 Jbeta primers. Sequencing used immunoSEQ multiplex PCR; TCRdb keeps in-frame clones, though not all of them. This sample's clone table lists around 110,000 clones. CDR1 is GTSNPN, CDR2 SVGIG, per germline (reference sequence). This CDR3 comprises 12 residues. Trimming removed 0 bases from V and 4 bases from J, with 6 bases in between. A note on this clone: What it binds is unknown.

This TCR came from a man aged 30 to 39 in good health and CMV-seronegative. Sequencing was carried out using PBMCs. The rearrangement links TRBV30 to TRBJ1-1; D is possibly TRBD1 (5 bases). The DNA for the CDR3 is TGTGCCTGGAGTGTAACAGGCACTGAAGCTTTCTTT. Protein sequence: CAWSVTGTEAFF.